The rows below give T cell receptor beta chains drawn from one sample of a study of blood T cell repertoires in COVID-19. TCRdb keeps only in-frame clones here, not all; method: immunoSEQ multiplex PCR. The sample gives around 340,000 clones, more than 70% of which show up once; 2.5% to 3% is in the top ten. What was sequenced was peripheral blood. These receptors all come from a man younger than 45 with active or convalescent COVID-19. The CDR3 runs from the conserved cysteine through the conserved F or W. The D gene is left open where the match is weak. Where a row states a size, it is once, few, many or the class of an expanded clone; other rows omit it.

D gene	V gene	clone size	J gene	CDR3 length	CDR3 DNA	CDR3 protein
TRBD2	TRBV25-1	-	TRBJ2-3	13	TGTGCCAGCAGTAGCGGGGGGGCCTCGGCGCAGTATTTT	CASSSGGASAQYF
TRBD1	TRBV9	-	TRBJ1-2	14	TGTGCCAGCAGCCCGGGACAGGGGATGGGGGGCTACACCTTC	CASSPGQGMGGYTF
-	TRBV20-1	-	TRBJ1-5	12	TGCAGTGCTAGTCCAGGGAGGCAGCCCCAGCATTTT	CSASPGRQPQHF
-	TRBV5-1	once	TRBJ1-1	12	TGCGCCAGCAGCTTACTCGGTTATGAAGCTTTCTTT	CASSLLGYEAFF
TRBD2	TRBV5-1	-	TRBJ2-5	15	TGCGCCAGCAGCTTACCCGGGACTAGCGTTGAGACCCAGTACTTC	CASSLPGTSVETQYF
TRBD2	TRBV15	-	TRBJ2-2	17	TGTGCCACCACGGTTCTAGCGGGAGGGATAAACACCGGGGAGCTGTTTTTT	CATTVLAGGINTGELFF
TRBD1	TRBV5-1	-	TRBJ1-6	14	TGCGCCAGCAGCTTGGACAGGGGGCGTTCACCCCTCCACTTT	CASSLDRGRSPLHF
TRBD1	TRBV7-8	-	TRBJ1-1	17	TGTGCCAGCATCCTAGGACAGGGTACGCCGAAGGACACTGAAGCTTTCTTT	CASILGQGTPKDTEAFF
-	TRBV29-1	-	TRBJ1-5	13	TGCCCTCCTGGCGGGGGAAACAATCAGCCCCAGCATTTT	CPPGGGNNQPQHF
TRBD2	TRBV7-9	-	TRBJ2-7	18	TGTGCCAGCAGCTTAGAGTATTTCGGCGGGGGTCGGTCGTACAAGCAGTACTTC	CASSLEYFGGGRSYKQYF
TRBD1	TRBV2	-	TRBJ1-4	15	TGTGCCAGCAAATATGGGGACAGAACTAATGAAAAACTGTTTTTT	CASKYGDRTNEKLFF